The sequence of this TCR beta chain was determined in a study of blood T cell repertoires in COVID-19. Turning to the study itself: The samples span acute and convalescent COVID-19 from the United States, Italy and Spain. In each case, the material was cDNA or gDNA derived from T cells, B-cell-depleted T cells, or PBMCs.

CDR3 length equals 14 residues. J was trimmed by 6 bases and V by 0 bases; bases with no gene match: 0. Germline V CDR1 and CDR2: SGHRS, YFSETQ. In the source study's methods: Amplification of reference gene primers was used by the study to estimate nucleated cell counts. The repertoire was sequenced with immunoSEQ multiplex PCR; TCRdb's copy has only in-frame clones and lacks some. That table furnishes V, J and clone size, whereas the DNA furnished D and trimming. The data hold around 220,000 clones, with less than 90% observed a single time. The origin of this receptor is a man aged 35 to 55 with active or convalescent COVID-19. The rearrangement links TRBV5-1 to TRBJ2-2, with TRBD1 matching 9 bases. The specimen was peripheral blood. The CDR3 bases are TGCGCCAGCAGCTTGGGACAGGGGGCCGGGGAGCTGTTTTTT. Amino acid sequence: CASSLGQGAGELFF.